Listed below are T cell receptor beta chains from one sample, sequenced in a study of blood T cell repertoires in COVID-19. Libraries were prepared by immunoSEQ multiplex PCR; TCRdb keeps only in-frame clonotypes and omits some of them. Of about 80,000 clones in the sample, approximately 80% were seen once. The sample comprised peripheral blood. The receptor set was obtained from a man aged 80 or over with acute or convalescent COVID-19. CDR3s include the opening cysteine and the closing phenylalanine or tryptophan. A D gene is named only where the DNA matches it firmly. Expanded clones are given a class, and other clones once, few, many or no size at all.

- | TRBJ2-2 | - | TRBV5-1 | CASSLRSGGGGELFF | TGCGCCAGCAGCTTGCGCAGCGGAGGTGGCGGGGAGCTGTTTTTT
- | TRBJ2-5 | TRBD2 | TRBV7-8 | CASSLVSGGAFGGRETQYF | TGTGCCAGCAGCTTAGTGAGCGGGGGGGCCTTCGGAGGACGAGAGACCCAGTACTTC
- | TRBJ2-7 | TRBD1 | TRBV6-5 | CASSYSGTGEYEQYF | TGTGCCAGCAGTTACTCGGGGACAGGGGAATACGAGCAGTACTTC
once | TRBJ2-1 | TRBD2 | TRBV10-2 | CASRVLAGGPGEQFF | TGCGCCAGCAGGGTACTAGCGGGGGGGCCGGGTGAGCAGTTCTTC
- | TRBJ2-3 | TRBD2 | TRBV6-4 | CASTEEVSGVRYF | TGTGCCAGTACCGAAGAAGTTAGCGGGGTGCGTTATTTT
- | TRBJ2-2 | - | TRBV9 | CASRKLGGTGGELFF | TGTGCCAGCAGGAAACTAGGGGGAACAGGCGGGGAGCTGTTTTTT
- | TRBJ2-3 | TRBD1 | TRBV9 | CASSPGTGGTDTQYF | TGTGCCAGCAGCCCAGGGACAGGGGGCACAGATACGCAGTATTTT
- | TRBJ1-2 | TRBD1 | TRBV3-1/TRBV3-2 | CASSPTGAYGYTF | TGTGCCAGCAGCCCTACAGGGGCCTATGGCTACACCTTC
once | TRBJ1-5 | - | TRBV19 | CASSIGAGNQPQHF | TGTGCCAGTAGTATAGGGGCGGGAAATCAGCCCCAGCATTTT
- | TRBJ1-1 | - | TRBV3-1/TRBV3-2 | CASSQDRQGEAFF | TGTGCCAGCAGCCAAGATAGGCAGGGAGAAGCTTTCTTT
few | TRBJ1-2 | TRBD1 | TRBV2 | CARQGQGANYGYTF | TGTGCCAGACAGGGACAGGGGGCAAACTATGGCTACACCTTC
- | TRBJ1-3 | TRBD1 | TRBV7-9 | CASSPLGQGAGNTIYF | TGTGCCAGCAGCCCGCTGGGACAGGGCGCTGGAAACACCATATATTTT
- | TRBJ1-4 | TRBD1 | TRBV5-5 | CASSVNRDSPNEKLFF | TGTGCCAGCAGCGTAAACCGGGACAGCCCCAATGAAAAACTGTTTTTT
- | TRBJ1-4 | - | TRBV5-1 | CASSYTATNEKLFF | TGCGCCAGCAGCTATACTGCAACTAATGAAAAACTGTTTTTT
- | TRBJ1-2 | TRBD1 | TRBV30 | CAWSGGQFYGYTF | TGTGCCTGGAGTGGGGGACAGTTCTATGGCTACACCTTC
- | TRBJ1-5 | TRBD1 | TRBV5-8 | CASRPDRGRSNQPQHF | TGTGCCAGCAGACCGGACAGGGGGCGTAGCAATCAGCCCCAGCATTTT
- | TRBJ1-1 | - | TRBV19 | CASSIDRRGTEAFF | TGTGCCAGTAGTATAGATCGAAGGGGAACTGAAGCTTTCTTT